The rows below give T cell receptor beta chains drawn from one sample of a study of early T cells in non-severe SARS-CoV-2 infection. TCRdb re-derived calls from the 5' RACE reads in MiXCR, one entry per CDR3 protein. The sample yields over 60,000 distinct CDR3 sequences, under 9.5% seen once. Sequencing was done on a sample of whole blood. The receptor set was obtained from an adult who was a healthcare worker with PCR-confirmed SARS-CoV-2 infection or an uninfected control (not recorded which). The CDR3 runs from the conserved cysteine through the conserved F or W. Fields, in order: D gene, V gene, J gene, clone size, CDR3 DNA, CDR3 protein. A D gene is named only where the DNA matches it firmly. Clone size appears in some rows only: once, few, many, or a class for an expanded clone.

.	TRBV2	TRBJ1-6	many	TGTGCCAGCAGTGCACAGTTTAATTCACCCCTCCACTTT	CASSAQFNSPLHF
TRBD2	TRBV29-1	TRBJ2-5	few	TGCAGCGTTGTTCCACACACTAGCGGAGCGGGGGGAGAGACCCAGTACTTC	CSVVPHTSGAGGETQYF
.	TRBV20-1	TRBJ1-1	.	TGCAGTGCTAGAGTAGGGGCAACTGAAGCTTTCTTT	CSARVGATEAFF
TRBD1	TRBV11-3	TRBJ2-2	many	TGTGCCAGCAGCTCAGGGGGCGGCGGGGAGCTGTTTTTT	CASSSGGGGELFF
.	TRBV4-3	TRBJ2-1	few	TGCGCCAGCAGCCAAGACATCACTAGCTGGAACCCCAATGAGCAGTTCTTC	CASSQDITSWNPNEQFF
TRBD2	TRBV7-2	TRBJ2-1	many	TGTGCCAGCCGACTAGCGGGAGGGGAGTACAATGAGCAGTTCTTC	CASRLAGGEYNEQFF
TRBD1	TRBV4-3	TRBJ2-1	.	TGCGCCAGCAGCCAAGATTACTATGGGCAGGGGGCTCGTGACAATGAGCAGTTCTTC	CASSQDYYGQGARDNEQFF
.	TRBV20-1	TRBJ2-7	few	TGCAGTGCTAGTAGCAGTCACTACGAGCAGTACTTC	CSASSSHYEQYF
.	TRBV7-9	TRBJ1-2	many	TGTGCCAGCAGCTTAGTGGGTCTCTACACCTTC	CASSLVGLYTF
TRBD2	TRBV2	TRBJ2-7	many	TGTGCCAGCAAGCGGGAAGCCCACGAGCAGTACTTC	CASKREAHEQYF
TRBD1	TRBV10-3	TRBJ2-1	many	TGTGCCATCAGTCTAACGACAGGGTTGGGAGTGAATGAGCAGTTCTTC	CAISLTTGLGVNEQFF
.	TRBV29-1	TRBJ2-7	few	TGCAGCGTTGTTAGGCCCCTTTCCTACGAGCAGTACTTC	CSVVRPLSYEQYF
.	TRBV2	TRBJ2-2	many	TGTGCCAGCAATCGGGACGGTCCCACCGGGGAGCTGTTTTTT	CASNRDGPTGELFF
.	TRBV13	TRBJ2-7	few	TGTGCCAGCAGCTTAGACCCTGGGACCGCGTCCTACGAGCAGTACTTC	CASSLDPGTASYEQYF
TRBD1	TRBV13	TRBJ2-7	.	TGTGCCAGCAGCCCCTCAGGGGGCATAGGCGAGCAGTACTTC	CASSPSGGIGEQYF
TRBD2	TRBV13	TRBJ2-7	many	TGTGCCAGCAGCAACTTAGCGGGAGGGGGCGAGCAGTACTTC	CASSNLAGGGEQYF
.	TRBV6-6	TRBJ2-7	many	TGTGCCAGCAGTTATAGGATCGAGCAGTACTTC	CASSYRIEQYF
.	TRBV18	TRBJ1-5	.	TGTGCCAGCTCACCACAACCGGCGGACCTTAGCAATCAGCCCCAGCATTTT	CASSPQPADLSNQPQHF
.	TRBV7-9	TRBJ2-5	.	TGTGCCAGCAGCTTCTTTGGGGGCCAAGAGACCCAGTACTTC	CASSFFGGQETQYF
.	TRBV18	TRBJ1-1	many	TGTGCCAGCTCACCATACGTGGGGAACACTGAAGCTTTCTTT	CASSPYVGNTEAFF
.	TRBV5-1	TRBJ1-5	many	TGCGCCAGCAGCTTAGGTGGCACCAATCAGCCCCAGCATTTT	CASSLGGTNQPQHF
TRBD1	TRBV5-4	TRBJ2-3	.	TGTGCCAGCGGCCGGGACAGGAGTACAGATACGCAGTATTTT	CASGRDRSTDTQYF
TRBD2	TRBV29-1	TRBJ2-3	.	TGCAGCGGCGGGACTAGCGGTGGAGATACGCAGTATTTT	CSGGTSGGDTQYF
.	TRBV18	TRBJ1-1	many	TGTGCCAGCTCACCACGGCCGATAAACACTGAAGCTTTCTTT	CASSPRPINTEAFF
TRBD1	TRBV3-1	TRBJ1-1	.	TGTGCCAGCAGCCATACAGCTTACAGGGGCGGCACTGAAGCTTTCTTT	CASSHTAYRGGTEAFF
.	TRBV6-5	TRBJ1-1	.	TGTGCCAGCAGAGACCGGGGGGGCCGGGAAGCTTTCTTT	CASRDRGGREAFF
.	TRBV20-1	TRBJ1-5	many	TGCAGTGCTAGCCGCGAAATTGGCGGGAATCAGCCCCAGCATTTT	CSASREIGGNQPQHF
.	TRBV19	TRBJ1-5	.	TGTGCCAGTAGTATATCGGAGGGGAGCAATCAGCCCCAGCATTTT	CASSISEGSNQPQHF
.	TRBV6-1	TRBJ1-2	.	TGTGCCAGCAGTGAATATTCAGGGACTGGCTACACCTTC	CASSEYSGTGYTF
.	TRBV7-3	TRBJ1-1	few	TGTGCCAGCAGCCGACAGGCAAACACTGAAGCTTTCTTT	CASSRQANTEAFF
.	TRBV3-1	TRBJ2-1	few	TGTGCCAGCAGGGGGTTCTCCTACAATGAGCAGTTCTTC	CASRGFSYNEQFF
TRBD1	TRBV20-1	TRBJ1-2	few	TGCAGTGCCATCTATCGACAGGGCGATGGCTACACCTTC	CSAIYRQGDGYTF
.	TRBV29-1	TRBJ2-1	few	TGCAGCGTCAATGAGCAGTTCTTC	CSVNEQFF
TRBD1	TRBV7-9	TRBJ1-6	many	TGTGCCAGCAGCCCGCCTTTGGGACAGGGTGGTTCACCCCTCCACTTT	CASSPPLGQGGSPLHF
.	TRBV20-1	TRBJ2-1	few	TGCAGTGCTAAAGACATTACCTACAATGAGCAGTTCTTC	CSAKDITYNEQFF
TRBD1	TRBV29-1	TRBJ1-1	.	TGCAGCGTTGTCCGGCAGGGGGCACGGAACACTGAAGCTTTCTTT	CSVVRQGARNTEAFF
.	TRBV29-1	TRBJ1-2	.	TGCAGCGGTGCCAGGGGCGATGGCTACACCTTC	CSGARGDGYTF
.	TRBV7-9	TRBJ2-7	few	TGTGCCAGCAGCTTAGTCGAGCCTACCTCCTACGAGCAGTACTTC	CASSLVEPTSYEQYF
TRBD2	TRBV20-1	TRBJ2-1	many	TGCAGTGCGGTTAGCGGGAACGTACAATATGAGCAGTTCTTC	CSAVSGNVQYEQFF
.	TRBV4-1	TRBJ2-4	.	TGCGCCAGCAGCCAAGATTATGGGACTCCCGATCGGGACATTCAGTACTTC	CASSQDYGTPDRDIQYF
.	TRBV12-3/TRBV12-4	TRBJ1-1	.	TGTGCCAGCAGTTTAGGGGTGAGGAACACTGAAGCTTTCTTT	CASSLGVRNTEAFF
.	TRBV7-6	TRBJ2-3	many	TGTGCCAGCAGCTTAGGGGCTATCACAGATACGCAGTATTTT	CASSLGAITDTQYF
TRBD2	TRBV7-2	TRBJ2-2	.	TGTGCCAGCAGCTTAAGGCTAGCGGGGTCATACACCGGGGAGCTGTTTTTT	CASSLRLAGSYTGELFF
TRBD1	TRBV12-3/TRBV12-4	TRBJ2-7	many	TGTGCCAGCAGTTCCGGGACAGAATCCTACGAGCAGTACTTC	CASSSGTESYEQYF
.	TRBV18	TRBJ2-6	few	TGTGCCAGCTCACCAGTGAATGGGGCCAACGTCCTGACTTTC	CASSPVNGANVLTF
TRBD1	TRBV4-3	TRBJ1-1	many	TGCGCCAGCAGCCAGGGGACAGGGGGTCGGGGGACTGAAGCTTTCTTT	CASSQGTGGRGTEAFF
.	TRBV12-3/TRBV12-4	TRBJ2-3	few	TGTGCCAGCAGTTTAGGGGTCACAGATACGCAGTATTTT	CASSLGVTDTQYF
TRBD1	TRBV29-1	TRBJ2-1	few	TGCAGCGTGCAGGGGGCGGGCGGCTACAATGAGCAGTTCTTC	CSVQGAGGYNEQFF
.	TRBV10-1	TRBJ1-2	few	TGCGCCAGCAGTGACCAGGCGTCAGGCAGGGGCTACACCTTC	CASSDQASGRGYTF